The present entry profiles one T cell receptor beta chain with its context. Participants' reported clinical history set cohort assignment. This entry belongs to a study of blood T cell repertoires in COVID-19. Generated by immunoSEQ multiplex PCR, the TCRdb table keeps only in-frame clones and is missing some. This sample has about 150,000 clones, with approximately 79% found just once. Specimen: PBMCs or T cells enriched from blood (not recorded which). The clonotype comes from a man aged 45-60 years who had recovered from COVID-19.

In DNA form, the CDR3 reads TGTGCCAGAGGGGGCGATGGAATCTATGGCTACACCTTC. Residues: CARGGDGIYGYTF. The chain is built from TRBV19 and TRBJ1-2; 7 bases map to TRBD1. Germline lookup yields CDR1 LNHDA and CDR2 SQIVND (reference sequence). V lost 9 bases to trimming and J lost 4 bases; unmatched junction nucleotides: 8. The CDR3 is 13 amino acids.